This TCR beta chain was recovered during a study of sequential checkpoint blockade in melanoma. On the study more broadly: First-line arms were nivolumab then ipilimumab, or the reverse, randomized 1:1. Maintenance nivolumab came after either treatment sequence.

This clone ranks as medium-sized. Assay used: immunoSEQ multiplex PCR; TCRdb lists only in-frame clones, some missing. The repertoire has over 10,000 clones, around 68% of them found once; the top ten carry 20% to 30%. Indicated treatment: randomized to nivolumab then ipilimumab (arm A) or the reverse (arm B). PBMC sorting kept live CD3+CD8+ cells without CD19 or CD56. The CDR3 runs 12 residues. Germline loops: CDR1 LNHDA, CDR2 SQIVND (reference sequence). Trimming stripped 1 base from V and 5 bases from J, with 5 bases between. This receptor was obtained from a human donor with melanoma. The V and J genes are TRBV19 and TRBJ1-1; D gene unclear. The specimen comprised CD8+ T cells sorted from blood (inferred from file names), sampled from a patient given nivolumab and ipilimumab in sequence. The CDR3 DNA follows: TGTGCCAGTAGTATAGGACATACTGAAGCTTTCTTT. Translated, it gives CASSIGHTEAFF.